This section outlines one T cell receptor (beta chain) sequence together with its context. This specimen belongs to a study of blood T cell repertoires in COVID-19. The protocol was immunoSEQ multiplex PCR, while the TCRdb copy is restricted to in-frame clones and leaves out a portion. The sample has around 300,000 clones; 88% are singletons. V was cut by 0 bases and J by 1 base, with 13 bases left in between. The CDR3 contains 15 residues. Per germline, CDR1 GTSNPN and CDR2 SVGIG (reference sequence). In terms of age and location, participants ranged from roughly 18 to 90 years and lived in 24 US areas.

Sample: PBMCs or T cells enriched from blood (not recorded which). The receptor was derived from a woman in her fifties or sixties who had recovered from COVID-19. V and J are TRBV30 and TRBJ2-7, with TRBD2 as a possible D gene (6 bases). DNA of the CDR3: TGTGCCTGGAGTGTACGTGGTAGCGGATCCTACGAGCAGTACTTC. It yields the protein CAWSVRGSGSYEQYF.